The rows below give T cell receptor beta chains drawn from one sample of a study of cytomegalovirus exposure and HLA in healthy donors. The protocol was immunoSEQ multiplex PCR, while the TCRdb copy is restricted to in-frame clones and leaves out a portion. This sample yields around 110,000 clones, of which about 74% are seen a single time; 14% belongs to the top ten. The sequenced material came from PBMCs. These TCRs come from a woman aged 40 to 50 in good health and CMV-seropositive. Each CDR3 is given with its conserved first and last residue. The D gene is left open where the match is weak. Size tells how often a clone was seen (once, few, many) or the class of an expanded clone, and some rows leave it out.

>TRBJ2-1|.|TRBV5-1|TRBD1
TGCGCCAGCAGCGGGACAGCCAAAGTGGGGTACAATGAGCAGTTCTTC
CASSGTAKVGYNEQFF
>TRBJ1-1|.|TRBV7-8|.
TGTGCCAGCAGCTTAGTGCGGGGGTTGAACACTGAAGCTTTCTTT
CASSLVRGLNTEAFF
>TRBJ1-2|few|TRBV2|.
TGTGCCAGCAGTGAAAGCAAGTTGGATGGCTACACCTTC
CASSESKLDGYTF
>TRBJ1-4|.|TRBV5-1|.
TGCGCCAGCAGCTCTACAGGGTCAACTAATGAAAAACTGTTTTTT
CASSSTGSTNEKLFF
>TRBJ2-1|.|TRBV6-1|.
TGTGCCAGCAGTGAATTTGGGGGGGGCGCCTACAATGAGCAGTTCTTC
CASSEFGGGAYNEQFF
>TRBJ1-1|once|TRBV18|.
TGTGCCAGCTCACCACCGACAGGTACGGGTGAAGCTTTCTTT
CASSPPTGTGEAFF
>TRBJ1-5|.|TRBV15|TRBD1
TGTGCCACCAGTAGAATACAGGGGGCGGGCCAGCCCCAGCATTTT
CATSRIQGAGQPQHF
>TRBJ2-3|.|TRBV5-1|.
TGCGCCAGCAGCTTGGGCTTTTTAGCTGGAACTAGCACAGATACGCAGTATTTT
CASSLGFLAGTSTDTQYF
>TRBJ2-2|.|TRBV5-4|.
TGTGCCAGCAGTCGAAACTCAGGGGCCGGGGAGCTGTTTTTT
CASSRNSGAGELFF
>TRBJ2-7|.|TRBV5-4|.
TGTGCCAGCAGCTTACAGGGCATCCACGAGCAGTACTTC
CASSLQGIHEQYF
>TRBJ1-1|.|TRBV7-8|TRBD1
TGTGCCAGCAGCTTAGGGCGGGACAGAGCTTTCTTT
CASSLGRDRAFF
>TRBJ1-2|.|TRBV7-3|.
TGTGCCAGCAGCTTGAGGGCCGACTACTATGGCTACACCTTC
CASSLRADYYGYTF
>TRBJ1-1|once|TRBV5-6|.
TGTGCCAGCAGTCCTATAGGGAGGAACACTGAAGCTTTCTTT
CASSPIGRNTEAFF
>TRBJ2-2|.|TRBV6-1|.
TGTGCCAGCAGCGAGACTACTAACACCGGGGAGCTGTTTTTT
CASSETTNTGELFF
>TRBJ2-5|.|TRBV7-9|.
TGTGCCAGCAGCGTCAGGGGGGAAGAGACCCAGTACTTC
CASSVRGEETQYF
>TRBJ1-2|.|TRBV2|TRBD1
TGTGCCAGCATACTGGACAGGTCCAGAAATTATGGCTACACCTTC
CASILDRSRNYGYTF
>TRBJ1-2|.|TRBV30|.
TGTGCCTGGAGCGTTGGGGGGGCCTATGGCTACACCTTC
CAWSVGGAYGYTF
>TRBJ1-4|.|TRBV30|.
TGTGCCTGGAGTGGTTCGACAGGCGGGAATGAAAAACTGTTTTTT
CAWSGSTGGNEKLFF
>TRBJ2-7|.|TRBV2|TRBD2
TGTGCCAGCACCGATGCGGGGGGCGGCTACGAGCAGTACTTC
CASTDAGGGYEQYF
>TRBJ1-1|once|TRBV18|.
TGTGCCAGCTCATTTAGACACATGAACACTGAAGCTTTCTTT
CASSFRHMNTEAFF
>TRBJ1-2|once|TRBV5-1|TRBD1
TGCGCCAGCAGCGTGGACAGGGCGTATGGCTACACCTTC
CASSVDRAYGYTF
>TRBJ2-3|.|TRBV5-1|.
TGCGCCAGCAGCGCGATCCCTGGACTACAAGGGGGGGGTACGCAGTATTTT
CASSAIPGLQGGGTQYF
>TRBJ1-1|.|TRBV6-5|TRBD1
TGTGCCAGCAGTTTCGGGACAGAGAACACTGAAGCTTTCTTT
CASSFGTENTEAFF
>TRBJ1-5|.|TRBV7-2|.
TGTGCCAGCAGCTTTGCCAGGAATCAGCCCCAGCATTTT
CASSFARNQPQHF
>TRBJ2-1|.|TRBV18|.
TGTGCCAGCCGACAACTAGAGCCCGGTGAGCAGTTCTTC
CASRQLEPGEQFF
>TRBJ2-4|.|TRBV2|.
TGTGCCAGCGGGGCCCCGCCCGAAGCCAAAAACATTCAGTACTTC
CASGAPPEAKNIQYF
>TRBJ2-7|.|TRBV27|.
TGTGCCAGCAGTTTATCAGGGGCCACCTACGAGCAGTACTTC
CASSLSGATYEQYF
>TRBJ2-3|once|TRBV5-1|TRBD1
TGCGCCAGCAGCTCGAGACAGGGGGCCATCACAGATACGCAGTATTTT
CASSSRQGAITDTQYF
>TRBJ1-1|.|TRBV19|TRBD1
TGTGCCAGTAGTGAGGGCCTAAACAGGGGATTCATGAACACTGAAGCTTTCTTT
CASSEGLNRGFMNTEAFF
>TRBJ1-4|.|TRBV5-1|.
TGCGCCAGCAGCCCGACGGGGGGATCTAATGAAAAACTGTTTTTT
CASSPTGGSNEKLFF
>TRBJ1-1|few|TRBV11-2|.
TGTGCCAGCAGCTTACAGGGTGATACTGAAGCTTTCTTT
CASSLQGDTEAFF
>TRBJ2-1|few|TRBV4-2|.
TGTGCCAGCAGCCAAGATTTGGGGCGCCGCTCCTACAATGAGCAGTTCTTC
CASSQDLGRRSYNEQFF
>TRBJ1-2|.|TRBV7-2|.
TGTGCCAGCAGCCCCGACAGGAACTATGGCTACACCTTC
CASSPDRNYGYTF
>TRBJ1-5|.|TRBV18|.
TGTGCCAGCTCACCGGGCAGGGATCAGCCCCAGCATTTT
CASSPGRDQPQHF
>TRBJ2-1|.|TRBV5-1|.
TGCGCCAGCAGCTTGGATCCGGGGAGCTCCTACAATGAGCAGTTCTTC
CASSLDPGSSYNEQFF
>TRBJ2-6|once|TRBV9|.
TGTGCCAGCAGCGTAGCACAGAGTAAGGCCAACGTCCTGACTTTC
CASSVAQSKANVLTF
>TRBJ2-7|few|TRBV18|.
TGTGCCAGCTCATTAGACACCTACGAGCAGTACTTC
CASSLDTYEQYF
>TRBJ1-5|.|TRBV10-2|TRBD1
TGCGCCAGCAGTGAGGAGGGACAGGGGGGATATCAGCCCCAGCATTTT
CASSEEGQGGYQPQHF
>TRBJ2-5|.|TRBV5-1|.
TGCGCCAGCAGCCCGGCAGCGCAAGAGACCCAGTACTTC
CASSPAAQETQYF
>TRBJ1-1|.|TRBV15|TRBD1
TGTGCCACCAGCAGAACAGGGGGAGGAACTGAAGCTTTCTTT
CATSRTGGGTEAFF
>TRBJ2-3|.|TRBV5-6|.
TGTGCCAGCAGCACCCGGGTAAACACAGATACGCAGTATTTT
CASSTRVNTDTQYF
>TRBJ1-1|.|TRBV12-5|TRBD1
TGTGCTAGTGGTTTGAACCAGGGGGACACTGAAGCTTTCTTT
CASGLNQGDTEAFF
>TRBJ2-2|.|TRBV30|.
TGTGCCTGGAGGCAGGAGGGTAACACCGGGGAGCTGTTTTTT
CAWRQEGNTGELFF
>TRBJ1-5|.|TRBV7-8|.
TGTGCCAGCAGCACGAACAGGGATCAGCCCCAGCATTTT
CASSTNRDQPQHF
>TRBJ2-7|.|TRBV2|.
TGTGCCAGCAGTGAACGAGCACTCCAGGGGGAGCAGTACTTC
CASSERALQGEQYF
>TRBJ2-2|.|TRBV10-3|TRBD2
TGTGCCATCAGCGAGCGGGGGGAAGATACCGGGGAGCTGTTTTTT
CAISERGEDTGELFF
>TRBJ1-1|.|TRBV5-1|TRBD1
TGCGCCAGCAGCCACCGGGACAGGTTTAACACTGAAGCTTTCTTT
CASSHRDRFNTEAFF
>TRBJ2-3|.|TRBV7-2|TRBD2
TGTGCCAGCAGCTCCGGACTAGCCGAGGATACGCAGTATTTT
CASSSGLAEDTQYF